The text below deals with one T cell receptor (beta chain). This record belongs to a study of T-cell reconstitution after alpha-beta-depleted transplantation in children. A library of TCRbeta sequences, prepared with unique molecular identifiers, was generated. TCRdb re-analysed the PCR reads in MiXCR, keeping a single row per CDR3 protein. The sample records 360,000 or so distinct CDR3 sequences, just over 20% being singletons. CDR1 is DFQATT and CDR2 is SNEGSKA in the germline V gene (reference sequence). With V trimmed by 6 bases and J by 6 bases, 19 bases remained unmatched. The CDR3 loop spans 17 amino acids.

This receptor was identified in a human donor who donated a stem cell graft to a child with acute myeloid leukemia. The specimen comprised PBMCs from the stem cell graft donor, sampled from the stem cell graft. This chain joins TRBV20-1 and TRBJ2-3, with 9 positions matching TRBD1. CDR3 in DNA: TGCAGTGCCCACCCCGTCCTCCGGGACAGGGAGGGGGATACGCAGTATTTT. This translates into CSAHPVLRDREGDTQYF.